This T cell receptor beta chain appears in the sequencing data of a study of cytomegalovirus exposure and HLA in healthy donors. Study outcomes and limitations: The study put 150 to 200 TCR beta chains on its list as cytomegalovirus-associated.

J was trimmed by 8 bases and V by 5 bases; bases with no gene match: 11. Looked up from germline, CDR1 is SEHNR and CDR2 is FQNEAQ (reference sequence). The CDR3 has 15 residues. The PCR had 60 Vbeta and 13 Jbeta primers. Data came from immunoSEQ multiplex PCR; TCRdb stores just in-frame clones and leaves some out. Of fewer than 250,000 clones listed, 70% to 80% were seen once; the top ten hold around 0.4%. About this clone itself: The antigen remains unidentified.

What was sequenced was PBMCs. The rearrangement uses TRBV7-9 and TRBJ1-2; TRBD1 matches at 10 bases. The clonotype originates from a male donor in good health and CMV-seropositive. The CDR3 is CASSPWGQGRQGYTF. In DNA form, the CDR3 reads TGTGCCAGCAGCCCATGGGGACAGGGGCGCCAAGGCTACACCTTC.